Shown below are 7 T cell receptor beta chains from a single sample sequenced in a study of blood T cell repertoires in COVID-19. The assay was immunoSEQ multiplex PCR, and TCRdb's table has in-frame clones only and misses some. Of around 330,000 clones detected, approximately 91% appear once; the ten largest clones hold about 9.9%. What was sequenced was PBMCs or T cells enriched from blood (not recorded which). The receptors shown here come from a woman in her forties who had recovered from COVID-19.

The V call is TRBV30, the J call TRBJ2-6; D call uncertain. In germline, CDR1 is GTSNPN, CDR2 SVGIG (reference sequence). Trimming took 1 base from V and 5 from J, leaving 6 bases between them. The CDR3 runs to 13 residues. The CDR3 region is CAWSDYRANVLTF. CDR3 bases: TGTGCCTGGAGTGACTATAGGGCCAACGTCCTGACTTTC.

The chain has TRBV3-1 (or the pseudogene TRBV3-2) and TRBJ1-1; 9 nucleotides match TRBD1. In germline, CDR1 is LGHDT, CDR2 YNNKEL (reference sequence). V was clipped by 6 bases and J by 4 bases; unmatched bases: 9. The CDR3 has 15 amino acids. CDR3 in amino acids: CASRPGQGKVTEAFF. CDR3 in DNA: TGTGCCAGCAGGCCGGGACAGGGAAAAGTCACTGAAGCTTTCTTT.

The CDR3 DNA reads as TGTGCCAGCAGCTTTTCGCGGGGGCCCAATGAAAAACTGTTTTTT. Translating it yields CASSFSRGPNEKLFF. The chain is built from TRBV5-8 and TRBJ1-4, with D possibly TRBD1 on 6 matching bases. Germline V gene sequence: CDR1 SGHTS, CDR2 YDEGEE. CDR3 length equals 15 residues. V was shortened by 2 bases and J by 5 bases, with 13 bases between the two germline ends.

The V gene is TRBV11-2, the J gene TRBJ2-1; TRBD2 matches at 12 bases. V lost 3 bases and J lost 9; bases outside the gene matches: 6. The CDR3 spans 15 residues. CDR1 and CDR2 from the germline V gene are SGHAT and FQNNGV. DNA for the CDR3: TGTGCCAGCAGCTTCCTAGCGGGAGGGCCGAGTGAGCAGTTCTTC. Protein: CASSFLAGGPSEQFF.

The chain employs TRBV2 and TRBJ1-4, with D hard to call. Trimming cost V 4 bases and J 3 bases, with 9 bases left between them. Germline V CDR1 and CDR2: SNHLY, FYNNEI. This CDR3 region has 14 residues. The CDR3 DNA follows: TGTGCCAGCAGTGGGTACCGAGCTAATGAAAAACTGTTTTTT. Translating it yields CASSGYRANEKLFF.

V and J are TRBV11-1 and TRBJ1-1, with TRBD1 matching 7 bases. The J segment lost 7 bases and the V segment lost 5 bases, leaving 16 bases of the junction unmatched. The V gene's germline CDR1 is SGHAT and CDR2 FQDESV (reference sequence). The CDR3 sequence is 16 residues long. The CDR3 bases are TGTGCCAGCAGCCTACCAGGTTTTAGGGGGCTGGATGAAGCTTTCTTT. Its protein product is CASSLPGFRGLDEAFF.

The chain links TRBV19 to TRBJ1-2, with D unresolved. The CDR3 length is 10 residues. Germline V gene lookup returns CDR1 LNHDA and CDR2 SQIVND (reference sequence). The V end was cut by 7 bases, the J end by 8 bases, with 8 bases between. The CDR3 DNA reads TGTGCCAGTACTGCCCGGGGCTACACCTTC. Its protein product is CASTARGYTF. The whole variable domain, remainder taken from reference TRBV19 and TRBJ1-2, is DGGITQSPKYLFRKEGQNVTLSCEQNLNHDAMYWYRQDPGQGLRLIYYSQIVNDFQKGDIAEGYSVSREKKESFPLTVTSAQKNPTAFYLCASTARGYTFGSGTRLTVV.